Given below is one T cell receptor beta chain in context. The PCR used 60 Vbeta and 13 Jbeta primers. Produced via immunoSEQ multiplex PCR; TCRdb's table is partial and in-frame only. The sample lists under 100,000 clones, 55% to 75% occurring once. The data were taken from a study of cytomegalovirus exposure and HLA in healthy donors. This CDR3 is 17 amino acids long. CDR1 is SGDLS, CDR2 YYNGEE, per germline. V shed 3 bases and J shed 0 bases, with 16 bases lying between them. V usage is TRBV9 and J usage is TRBJ2-1, with D unresolved. Sequenced material: PBMCs. This TCR derives from a woman between 50 and 59 years old in good health and CMV-seropositive. In DNA, the CDR3 is TGTGCCAGCAGCGCCCGTTTGCGACTCGGCTCCTACAATGAGCAGTTCTTC. It yields the protein CASSARLRLGSYNEQFF.